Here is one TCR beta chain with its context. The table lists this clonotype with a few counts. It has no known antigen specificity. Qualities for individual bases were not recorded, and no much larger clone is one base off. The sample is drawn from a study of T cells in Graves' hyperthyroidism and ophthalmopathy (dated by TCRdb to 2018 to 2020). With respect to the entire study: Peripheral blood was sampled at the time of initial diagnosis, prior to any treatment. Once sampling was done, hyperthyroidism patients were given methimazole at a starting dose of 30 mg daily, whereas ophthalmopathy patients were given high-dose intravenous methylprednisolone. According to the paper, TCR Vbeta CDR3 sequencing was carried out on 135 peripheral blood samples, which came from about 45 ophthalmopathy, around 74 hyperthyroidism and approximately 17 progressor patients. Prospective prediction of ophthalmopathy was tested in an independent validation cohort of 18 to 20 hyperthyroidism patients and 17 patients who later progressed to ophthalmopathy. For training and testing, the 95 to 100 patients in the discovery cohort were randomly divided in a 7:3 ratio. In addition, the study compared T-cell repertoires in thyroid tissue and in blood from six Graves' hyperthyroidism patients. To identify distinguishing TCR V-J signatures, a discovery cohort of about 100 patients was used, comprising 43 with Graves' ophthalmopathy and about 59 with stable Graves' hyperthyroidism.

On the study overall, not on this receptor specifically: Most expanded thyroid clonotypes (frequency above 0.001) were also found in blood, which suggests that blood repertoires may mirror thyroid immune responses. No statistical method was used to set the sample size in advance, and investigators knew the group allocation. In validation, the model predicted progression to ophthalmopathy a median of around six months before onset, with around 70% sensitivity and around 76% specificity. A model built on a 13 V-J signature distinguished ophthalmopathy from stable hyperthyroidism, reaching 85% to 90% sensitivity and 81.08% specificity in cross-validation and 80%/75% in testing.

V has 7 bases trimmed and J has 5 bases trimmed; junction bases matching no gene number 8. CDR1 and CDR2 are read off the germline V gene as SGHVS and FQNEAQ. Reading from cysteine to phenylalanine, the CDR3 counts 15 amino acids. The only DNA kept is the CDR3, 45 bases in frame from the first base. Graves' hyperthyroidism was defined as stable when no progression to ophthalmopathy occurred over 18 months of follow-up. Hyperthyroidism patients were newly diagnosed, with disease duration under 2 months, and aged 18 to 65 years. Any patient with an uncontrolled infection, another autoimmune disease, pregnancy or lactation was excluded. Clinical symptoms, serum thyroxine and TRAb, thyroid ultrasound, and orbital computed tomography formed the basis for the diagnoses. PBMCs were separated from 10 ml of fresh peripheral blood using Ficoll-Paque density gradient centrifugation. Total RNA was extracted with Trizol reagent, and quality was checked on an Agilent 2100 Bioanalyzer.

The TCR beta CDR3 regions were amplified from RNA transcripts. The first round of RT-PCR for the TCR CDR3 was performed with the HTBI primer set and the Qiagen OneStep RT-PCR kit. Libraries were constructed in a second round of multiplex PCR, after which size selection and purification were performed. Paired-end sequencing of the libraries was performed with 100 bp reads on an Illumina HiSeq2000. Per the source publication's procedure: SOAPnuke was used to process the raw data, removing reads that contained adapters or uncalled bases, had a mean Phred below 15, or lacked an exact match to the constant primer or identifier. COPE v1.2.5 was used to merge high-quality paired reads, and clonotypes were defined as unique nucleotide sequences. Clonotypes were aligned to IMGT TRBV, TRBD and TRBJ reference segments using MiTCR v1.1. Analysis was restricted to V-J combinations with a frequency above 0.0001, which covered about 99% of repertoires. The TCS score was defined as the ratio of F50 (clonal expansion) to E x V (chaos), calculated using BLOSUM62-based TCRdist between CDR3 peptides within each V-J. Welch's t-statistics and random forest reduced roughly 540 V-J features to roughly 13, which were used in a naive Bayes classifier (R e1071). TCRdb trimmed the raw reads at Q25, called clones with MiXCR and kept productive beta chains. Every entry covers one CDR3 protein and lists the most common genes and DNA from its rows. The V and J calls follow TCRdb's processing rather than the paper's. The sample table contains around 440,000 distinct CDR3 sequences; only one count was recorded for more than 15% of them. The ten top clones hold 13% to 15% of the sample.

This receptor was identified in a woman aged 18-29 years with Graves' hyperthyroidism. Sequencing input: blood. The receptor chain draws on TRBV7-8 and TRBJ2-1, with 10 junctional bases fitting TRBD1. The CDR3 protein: CASTLRGTGDNEQFF. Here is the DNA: TGTGCCAGCACCCTTAGGGGGACAGGGGACAATGAGCAGTTCTTC. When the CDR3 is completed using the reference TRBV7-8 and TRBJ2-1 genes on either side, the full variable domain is GAGVSQSPRYKVAKRGQDVALRCDPISGHVSLFWYQQALGQGPEFLTYFQNEAQLDKSGLPSDRFFAERPEGSVSTLKIQRTQQEDSAVYLCASTLRGTGDNEQFFGPGTRLTVL.